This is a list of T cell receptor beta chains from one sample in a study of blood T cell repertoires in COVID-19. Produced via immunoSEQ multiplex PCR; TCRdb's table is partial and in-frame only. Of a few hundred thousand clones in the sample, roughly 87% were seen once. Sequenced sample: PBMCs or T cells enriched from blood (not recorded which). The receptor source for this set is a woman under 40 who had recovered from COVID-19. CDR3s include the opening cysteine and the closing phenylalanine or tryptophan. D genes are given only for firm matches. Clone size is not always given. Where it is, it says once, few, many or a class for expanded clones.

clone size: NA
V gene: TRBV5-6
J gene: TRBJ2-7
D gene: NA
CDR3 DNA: TGTGCCAGCAGCTTGGGTTCCGGGTACGAGCAGTACTTC
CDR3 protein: CASSLGSGYEQYF

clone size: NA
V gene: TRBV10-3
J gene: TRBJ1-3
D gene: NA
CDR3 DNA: TGTGCCATCAGTGAGCCTAGCGGACGGCGTATAACTGGAAACACCATATATTTT
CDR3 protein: CAISEPSGRRITGNTIYF

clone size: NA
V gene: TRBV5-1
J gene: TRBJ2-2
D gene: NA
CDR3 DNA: TGCGCCAGCAGCTTGGACAGTTCGAACACCGGGGAGCTGTTTTTT
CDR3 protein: CASSLDSSNTGELFF

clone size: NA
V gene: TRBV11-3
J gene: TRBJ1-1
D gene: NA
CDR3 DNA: TGTGCCAGCAGCTCGTCGAGGGACACTGAAGCTTTCTTT
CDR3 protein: CASSSSRDTEAFF

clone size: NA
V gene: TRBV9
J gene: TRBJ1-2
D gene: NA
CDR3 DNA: TGTGCCAGCAGCGTAGCTCCCGGGACTAACTATGGCTACACCTTC
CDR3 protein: CASSVAPGTNYGYTF

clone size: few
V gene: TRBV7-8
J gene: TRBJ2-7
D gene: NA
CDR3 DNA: TGTGCCAGCAGCTTAGAGAGGGACGGCATAGCGGCCGAGCAGTACTTC
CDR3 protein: CASSLERDGIAAEQYF

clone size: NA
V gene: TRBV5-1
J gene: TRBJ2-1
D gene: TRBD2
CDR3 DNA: TGCGCCAGCAGCGGACTAGCGGGAGTTCCCTACAATGAGCAGTTCTTC
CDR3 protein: CASSGLAGVPYNEQFF

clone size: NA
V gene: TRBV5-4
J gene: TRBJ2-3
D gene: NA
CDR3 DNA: TGTGCCAGCAGACGGGAGAGGGGCACAGATACGCAGTATTTT
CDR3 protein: CASRRERGTDTQYF

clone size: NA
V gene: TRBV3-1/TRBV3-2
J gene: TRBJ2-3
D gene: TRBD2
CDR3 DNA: TGTGCCAGCAGGAGGGCGGCGGGGGGGAGTGGAGATACGCAGTATTTT
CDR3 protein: CASRRAAGGSGDTQYF

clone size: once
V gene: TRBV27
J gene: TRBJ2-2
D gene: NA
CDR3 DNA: TGTGCCAGCAGTTGGCACCGGACAAACGACACCGGGGAGCTGTTTTTT
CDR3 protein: CASSWHRTNDTGELFF

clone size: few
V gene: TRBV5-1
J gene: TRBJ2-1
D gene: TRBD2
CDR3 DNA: TGCGCCAGCAGCGCGACTAGCGGGGAATACAATGAGCAGTTCTTC
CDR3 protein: CASSATSGEYNEQFF

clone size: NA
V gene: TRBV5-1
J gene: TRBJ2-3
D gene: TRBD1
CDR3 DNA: TGCGCCAGCAGCCTGCAGGGACAGGGGGAACTAGATACGCAGTATTTT
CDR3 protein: CASSLQGQGELDTQYF

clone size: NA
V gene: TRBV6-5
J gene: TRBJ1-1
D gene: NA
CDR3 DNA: TGTGCCAGCAGTTACCGCAGGGTCCACGCTGAAGCTTTCTTT
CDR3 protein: CASSYRRVHAEAFF

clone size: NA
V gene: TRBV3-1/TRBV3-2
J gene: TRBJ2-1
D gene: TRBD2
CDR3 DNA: TGTGCCAGCAGCCAATTTAGCGGGGGGATATACAATGAGCAGTTCTTC
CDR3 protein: CASSQFSGGIYNEQFF